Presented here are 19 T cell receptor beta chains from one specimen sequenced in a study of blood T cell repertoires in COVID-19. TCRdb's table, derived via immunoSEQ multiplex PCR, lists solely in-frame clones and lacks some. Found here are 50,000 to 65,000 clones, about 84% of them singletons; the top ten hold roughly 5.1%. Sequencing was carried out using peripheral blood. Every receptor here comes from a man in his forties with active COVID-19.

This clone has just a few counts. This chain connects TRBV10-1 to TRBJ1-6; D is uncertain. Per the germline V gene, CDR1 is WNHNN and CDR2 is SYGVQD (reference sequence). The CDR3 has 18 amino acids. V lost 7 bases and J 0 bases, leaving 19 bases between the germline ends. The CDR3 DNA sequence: TGCGCCAGCACCGAACCGCGGGCGCAGAGCTCCTATAATTCACCCCTCCACTTT. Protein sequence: CASTEPRAQSSYNSPLHF.

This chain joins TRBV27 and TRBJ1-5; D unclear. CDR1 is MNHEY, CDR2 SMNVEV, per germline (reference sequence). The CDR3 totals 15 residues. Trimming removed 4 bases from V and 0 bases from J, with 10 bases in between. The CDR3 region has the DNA TGTGCCAGCAGTTCTCATGCAGGTAGCAATCAGCCCCAGCATTTT. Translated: CASSSHAGSNQPQHF.

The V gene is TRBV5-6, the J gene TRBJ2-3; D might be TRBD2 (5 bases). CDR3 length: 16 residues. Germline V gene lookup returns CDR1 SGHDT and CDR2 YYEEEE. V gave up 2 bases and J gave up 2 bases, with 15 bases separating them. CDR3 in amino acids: CASSFTRVLPTDTQYF. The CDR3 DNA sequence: TGTGCCAGCAGCTTCACTAGAGTTCTTCCCACAGATACGCAGTATTTT.

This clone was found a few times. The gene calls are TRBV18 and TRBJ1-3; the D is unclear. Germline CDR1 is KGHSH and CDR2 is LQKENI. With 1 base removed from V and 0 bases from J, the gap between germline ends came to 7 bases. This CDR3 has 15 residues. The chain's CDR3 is CASSPRLSSGNTIYF. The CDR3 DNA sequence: TGTGCCAGCTCACCACGACTGTCCTCTGGAAACACCATATATTTT.

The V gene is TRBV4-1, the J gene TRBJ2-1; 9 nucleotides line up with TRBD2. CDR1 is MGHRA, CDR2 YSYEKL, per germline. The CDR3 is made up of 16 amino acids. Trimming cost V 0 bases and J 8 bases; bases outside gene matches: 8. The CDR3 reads CASSQDKASGTDEQFF. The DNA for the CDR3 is TGCGCCAGCAGCCAAGATAAGGCTAGCGGGACCGATGAGCAGTTCTTC.

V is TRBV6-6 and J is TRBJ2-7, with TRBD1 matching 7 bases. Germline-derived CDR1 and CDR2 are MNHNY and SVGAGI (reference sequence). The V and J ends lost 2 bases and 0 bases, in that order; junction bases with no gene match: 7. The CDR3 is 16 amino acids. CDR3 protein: CASSYAGTADSYEQYF. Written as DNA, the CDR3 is TGTGCCAGCAGTTACGCCGGGACAGCTGACTCCTACGAGCAGTACTTC.

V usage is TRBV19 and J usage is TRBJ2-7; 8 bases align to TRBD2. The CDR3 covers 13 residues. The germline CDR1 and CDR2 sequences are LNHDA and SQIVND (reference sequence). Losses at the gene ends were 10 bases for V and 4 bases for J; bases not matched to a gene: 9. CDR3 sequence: CATGSGTRYEQYF. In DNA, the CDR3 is TGTGCCACTGGTTCCGGGACTAGGTACGAGCAGTACTTC. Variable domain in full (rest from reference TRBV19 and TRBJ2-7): DGGITQSPKYLFRKEGQNVTLSCEQNLNHDAMYWYRQDPGQGLRLIYYSQIVNDFQKGDIAEGYSVSREKKESFPLTVTSAQKNPTAFYLCATGSGTRYEQYFGPGTRLTVT.

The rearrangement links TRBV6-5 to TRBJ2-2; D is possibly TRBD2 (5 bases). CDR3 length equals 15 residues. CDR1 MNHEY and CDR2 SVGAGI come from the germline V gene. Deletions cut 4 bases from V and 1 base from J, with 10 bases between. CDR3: CASSFESGNTGELFF. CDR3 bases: TGTGCCAGCAGTTTTGAAAGCGGGAACACCGGGGAGCTGTTTTTT.

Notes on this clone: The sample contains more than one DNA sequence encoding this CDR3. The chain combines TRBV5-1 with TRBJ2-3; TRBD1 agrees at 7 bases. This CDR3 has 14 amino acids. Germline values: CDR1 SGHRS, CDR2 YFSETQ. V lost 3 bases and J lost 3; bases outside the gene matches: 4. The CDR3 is CASSSRQGTDTQYF. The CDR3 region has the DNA TGCGCCAGCAGCTCAAGACAGGGAACAGATACGCAGTATTTT.

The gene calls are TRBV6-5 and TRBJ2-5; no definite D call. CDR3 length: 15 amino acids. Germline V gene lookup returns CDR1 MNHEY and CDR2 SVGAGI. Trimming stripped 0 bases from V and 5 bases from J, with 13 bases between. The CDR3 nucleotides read TGTGCCAGCAGTTACTCTTGGCGAGTCGGGGAGACCCAGTACTTC. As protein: CASSYSWRVGETQYF.

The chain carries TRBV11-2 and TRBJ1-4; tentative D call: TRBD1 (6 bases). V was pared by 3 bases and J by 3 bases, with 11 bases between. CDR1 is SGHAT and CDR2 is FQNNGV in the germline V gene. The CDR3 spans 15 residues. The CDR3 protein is CASSFTGLSNEKLFF. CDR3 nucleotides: TGTGCCAGCAGCTTTACAGGGCTCTCTAATGAAAAACTGTTTTTT.

DNA for the CDR3: TGTGCCAGCTCACCGAGCGGGAGGGCCCCGTACAATGAGCAGTTCTTC. This translates into CASSPSGRAPYNEQFF. This rearrangement joins TRBV18 to TRBJ2-1, with 10 bases aligning to TRBD2. The V and J ends lost 3 bases and 4 bases, in that order; junction bases with no gene match: 6. The CDR3 consists of 16 residues. Germline CDR1 is KGHSH and CDR2 is LQKENI.

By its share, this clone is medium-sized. Here the CDR3 reads CASSQGQAGMFF. In DNA, the CDR3 is TGTGCCAGCAGCCAAGGACAGGCCGGGATGTTTTTT. The chain carries TRBV3-1 (or the pseudogene TRBV3-2) and TRBJ2-2, with D perhaps matching TRBD1 (6 bases). V gave up 1 base and J gave up 15 bases, with 12 bases separating them. CDR3 size: 12 residues. Germline V gene lookup returns CDR1 LGHDT and CDR2 YNNKEL (reference sequence).

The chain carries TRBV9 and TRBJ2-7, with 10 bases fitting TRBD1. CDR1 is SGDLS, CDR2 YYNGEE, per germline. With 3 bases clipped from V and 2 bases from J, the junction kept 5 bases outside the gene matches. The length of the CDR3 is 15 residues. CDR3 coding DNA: TGTGCCAGCAGCGCCGAAGGGACAGGGGCCTACGAGCAGTACTTC. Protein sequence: CASSAEGTGAYEQYF.

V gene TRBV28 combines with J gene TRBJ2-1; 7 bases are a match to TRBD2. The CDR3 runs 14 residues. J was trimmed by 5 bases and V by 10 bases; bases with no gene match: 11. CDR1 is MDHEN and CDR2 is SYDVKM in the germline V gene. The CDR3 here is CATWGRGTHNEQFF. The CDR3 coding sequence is TGTGCCACCTGGGGGAGGGGAACCCACAATGAGCAGTTCTTC.

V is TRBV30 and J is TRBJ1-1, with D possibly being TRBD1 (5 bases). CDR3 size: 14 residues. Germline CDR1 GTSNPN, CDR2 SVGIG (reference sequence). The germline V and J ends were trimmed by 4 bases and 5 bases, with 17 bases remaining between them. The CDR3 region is CAWIFGGGRTEAFF. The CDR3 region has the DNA TGTGCCTGGATCTTTGGGGGGGGGAGGACTGAAGCTTTCTTT.

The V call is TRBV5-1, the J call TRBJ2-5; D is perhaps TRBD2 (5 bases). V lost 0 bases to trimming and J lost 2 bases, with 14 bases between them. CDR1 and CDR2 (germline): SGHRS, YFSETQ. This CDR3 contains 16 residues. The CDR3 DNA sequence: TGCGCCAGCAGCTTGGATGAGCGGTTGTCACAAGAGACCCAGTACTTC. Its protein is CASSLDERLSQETQYF.

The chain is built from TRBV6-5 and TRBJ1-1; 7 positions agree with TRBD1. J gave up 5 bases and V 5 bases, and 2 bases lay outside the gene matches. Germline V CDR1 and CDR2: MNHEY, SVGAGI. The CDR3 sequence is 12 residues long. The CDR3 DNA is TGTGCCAGCAGTAAACAGGGGACTGAAGCTTTCTTT. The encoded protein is CASSKQGTEAFF.

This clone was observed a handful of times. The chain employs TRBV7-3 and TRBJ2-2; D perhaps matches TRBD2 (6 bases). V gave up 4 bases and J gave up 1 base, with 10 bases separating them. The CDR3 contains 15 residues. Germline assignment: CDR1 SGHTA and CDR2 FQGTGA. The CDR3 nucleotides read TGTGCCAGCAGCTACCTGGGGGGGAACACCGGGGAGCTGTTTTTT. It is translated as CASSYLGGNTGELFF.